What follows is one T cell receptor (beta chain) and its context. Its antigen is unknown. This sample is drawn from a study of CD8 T cells in Susac syndrome. General study results and limits: As the study acknowledged, the number of individuals who were part of its TCR sequencing and HLA analysis was relatively small.

This CDR3 is built from 11 residues. From germline, CDR1 is DFQATT and CDR2 SNEGSKA (reference sequence). With V trimmed by 6 bases and J by 9 bases, 4 bases remained unmatched. Random hexamers primed reverse transcription of about 0.5 to 1 ug RNA. An immunoSEQ multiplex PCR generated amplified TCR beta CDR3 products spanning 54 Vbeta and 13 Jbeta. TCRdb processed the immunoSEQ multiplex PCR reads anew with MiXCR; each CDR3 protein has one entry. The data hold 130,000 or so distinct CDR3 sequences, with 95% observed a single time. High-throughput TCR beta sequencing covered peripheral CD8+ and CD4+ T cells. The multiple sclerosis control group consisted of treatment-naive patients whose relapsing-remitting disease, which was either stable or active, fulfilled revised McDonald criteria.

V usage is TRBV20-1 and J usage is TRBJ1-2; TRBD1 matches at 10 bases. Sequences were obtained from CD4+ T cells from PBMCs. The sequence came from a human donor with multiple sclerosis. CDR3 region: CSASGQGSYTF. The CDR3 nucleotides read TGCAGTGCGTCGGGACAGGGGAGCTACACCTTC.